This T cell receptor beta chain was sequenced during a study of molecular identifiers for immune sequencing clone quantification. Study in general: In replicates, RNA taken from around 20,000 or 100,000 naive CD8 cells was divided five ways, and four portions underwent sequencing. Overall study findings and caveats: Clone sizes that are highly expanded could be underestimated when identical TCR molecules share a barcode.

Germline V gives CDR1 DFQATT, CDR2 SNEGSKA (reference sequence). Trimming removed 3 bases from V and 0 bases from J, with 21 bases in between. The CDR3 has 17 amino acids. With regard to this clonotype: Its antigen remains unknown.

Naive CD8 T cells were sorted, and the gate applied was CD8+CD4-CCR7+CD45RA+. Previously described methods and listed TCR primers were used for bulk TCR libraries. TCRdb itself ran the PCR reads through MiXCR, one entry per CDR3 protein. The sample includes 350,000 or so distinct CDR3 sequences, 20% to 25% of them seen just once. The sequence came from a human donor in good health. Some libraries in this study had Jurkat cell RNA spiked in. This chain connects TRBV20-1 to TRBJ2-7; tentative D call: TRBD2 (6 bases). The sequenced material came from naive CD8+ T cells from blood, with Jurkat cell RNA spiked in. The subset: FACS-sorted CD8+CD4-CCR7+CD45RA+ naive T cells. CDR3 sequence: CSASKGETGLSSYEQYF. The CDR3 coding sequence is TGCAGTGCTAGTAAAGGGGAGACGGGACTCAGCTCCTACGAGCAGTACTTC.